The 4 T cell receptor beta chains below come from one sample, sequenced in a study of T cell responses to AZD1222 COVID-19 vaccine. Some clones are missing from TCRdb's copy, which holds only in-frame ones; the method was immunoSEQ multiplex PCR. Found here are some 97,000 clones, about 88% of them singletons; the top ten hold roughly a sixth. The sequencing here drew on peripheral blood, taken on day 0 of AZD1222 vaccination. All receptors derive from an adult in good health.

This chain links TRBV6-5 with TRBJ2-7; 7 bases agree with TRBD1. With 9 bases clipped from V and 1 base from J, the junction kept 6 bases outside the gene matches. Looked up from germline, CDR1 is MNHEY and CDR2 is SVGAGI. The CDR3 is made up of 13 amino acids. The CDR3 loop reads CASLTGQSYEQYF. CDR3 bases: TGTGCCAGTCTTACGGGACAGTCCTACGAGCAGTACTTC.

The chain has TRBV27 and TRBJ1-1; unclear D gene. The CDR3 contains 13 residues. V shed 2 bases and J shed 5 bases, with 9 bases lying between them. Germline CDR1 and CDR2: MNHEY and SMNVEV (reference sequence). For the CDR3, the DNA is TGTGCCAGCAGTTTAATGGGAGGAACTGAAGCTTTCTTT. It yields the protein CASSLMGGTEAFF.

The rearrangement uses TRBV3-1 (or the pseudogene TRBV3-2) and TRBJ2-3, with D possibly TRBD2 on 5 matching bases. The CDR3 is 16 residues long. The V end was cut by 1 base, the J end by 3 bases, with 14 bases between. CDR1 is LGHDT and CDR2 is YNNKEL in the germline V gene (reference sequence). The CDR3 nucleotides are TGTGCCAGCAGCCAAGTTGTGGCGGGTCTTACAGATACGCAGTATTTT. It encodes CASSQVVAGLTDTQYF.

The CDR3 region is CASSQPQGSYNEQFF. The CDR3 DNA is TGTGCCAGCAGCCAACCGCAAGGCTCCTACAATGAGCAGTTCTTC. This chain uses TRBV7-3 with TRBJ2-1; no firm D call. Germline CDR1 and CDR2: SGHTA and FQGTGA. This CDR3 contains 15 residues. Trimming left V 5 bases short and J 0 bases short, with 11 bases between.